This T cell receptor beta chain was found in a study of radiotherapy plus CTLA-4 blockade in lung cancer. Study summary: Objective response was observed in roughly a sixth of patients, and disease control in 30% to 35%. Study-level points and caveats: Dynamics of early blood T cell clones, together with interferon-beta, were reportedly the best predictors of response. In blood, after radiotherapy plus ipilimumab, tumor-derived TCR clones expanded.

Lung cancer patients with chemo-refractory metastatic non-small-cell disease were given focal radiation plus CTLA-4 blockade with ipilimumab. Produced via immunoSEQ multiplex PCR; TCRdb's table is partial and in-frame only. The sample lists 43,000 or so clones, 73% occurring once. The CDR3 spans 15 residues. The germline V gene encodes CDR1 SNHLY and CDR2 FYNNEI. Unmatched junction bases numbered 5, after V lost 5 bases and J lost 1 base. Regarding this clone: Its antigen is unidentified.

The TCR originated in a human donor with non-small cell lung cancer who had a complete response to radiotherapy plus ipilimumab. The chain has TRBV2 and TRBJ1-5; TRBD1 matches 7 bases. The specimen was peripheral blood, collected from a patient treated with radiotherapy plus ipilimumab. The CDR3 loop is CASSRGGASNQPQHF. CDR3 sequence (DNA): TGTGCCAGCAGTCGAGGGGGCGCGAGCAATCAGCCCCAGCATTTT.